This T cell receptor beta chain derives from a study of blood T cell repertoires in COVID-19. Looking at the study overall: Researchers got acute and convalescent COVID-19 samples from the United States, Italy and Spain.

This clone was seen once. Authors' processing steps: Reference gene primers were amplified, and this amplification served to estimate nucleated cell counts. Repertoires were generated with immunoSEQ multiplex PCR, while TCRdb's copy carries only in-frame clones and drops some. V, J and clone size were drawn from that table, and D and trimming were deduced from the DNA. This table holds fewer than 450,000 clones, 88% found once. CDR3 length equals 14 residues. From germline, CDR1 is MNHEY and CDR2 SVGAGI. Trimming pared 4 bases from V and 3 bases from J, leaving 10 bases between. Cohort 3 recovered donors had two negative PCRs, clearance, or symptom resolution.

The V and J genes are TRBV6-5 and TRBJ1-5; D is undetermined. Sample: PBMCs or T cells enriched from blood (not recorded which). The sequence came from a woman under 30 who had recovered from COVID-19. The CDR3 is CASSSMALNQPQHF. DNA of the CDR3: TGTGCCAGCAGTTCCATGGCCCTCAATCAGCCCCAGCATTTT.